The sequence of this T cell receptor (beta chain) was determined in a study of cytomegalovirus exposure and HLA in healthy donors. The PCR made use of 60 Vbeta and 13 Jbeta primers. The data were produced by immunoSEQ multiplex PCR, yet TCRdb's version contains in-frame clones alone and is incomplete. The profile shows 110,000 or so clones, about 8.6% of them singletons. Whole-study results and caveats: The authors listed approximately 160 TCR beta chains as cytomegalovirus-associated. An ancestry cluster, one associated with Asian ancestry, reportedly showed fewer N-insertions than the approximately 670-donor mean in a later analysis. As a later analysis revealed, most CMV-associated TCR beta chains appeared HLA-restricted.

J was trimmed by 7 bases and V by 3 bases; bases with no gene match: 7. CDR3 length: 15 residues. CDR1 SGHKS and CDR2 YYEKEE come from the germline V gene (reference sequence). This clone was seen only a few times. The antigen is unknown. What was sequenced was PBMCs. V and J are TRBV5-5 and TRBJ1-5, with 10 nucleotides matching TRBD1. The receptor's source is a woman in her forties in good health and CMV-seropositive. This CDR3 is CASSSGTGDLQPQHF. The CDR3 nucleotides read TGTGCCAGCAGCTCCGGGACAGGGGATCTACAGCCCCAGCATTTT.